The clone carrying this TCR beta chain was detected only once. What it binds is unknown. The source of the sample is a study of cytomegalovirus exposure and HLA in healthy donors. The PCR contained 60 Vbeta and 13 Jbeta primers. The method was immunoSEQ multiplex PCR; TCRdb's version includes in-frame clones alone and lacks a portion of them. The top ten hold approximately 30% of the sample, which has about 120,000 clones, under 80% seen once. This CDR3 contains 14 residues. Between the trimmed V and J ends, which lost 0 bases and 2 bases, there was a span of 4 bases. Germline V gene lookup returns CDR1 MRHNA and CDR2 SNTAGT. Findings and limits, study-wide: Indistinguishability led to the exclusion of some V segments, TRBV6-2 and TRBV6-3 included. In a later analysis, donors in an Asian-associated ancestry cluster reportedly had fewer N-insertions in productive TCRs than the cohort mean. A cluster of highly shared sequence variants was likely a sequencing artifact.

This sequence was found in a man aged 55-75 years in good health and CMV-seropositive. The sequencing input was PBMCs. The chain carries TRBV6-4 and TRBJ2-2; D unresolved. The CDR3 sequence: CASSDSSNTGELFF. As DNA, the CDR3 is TGTGCCAGCAGTGACTCGAGTAACACCGGGGAGCTGTTTTTT.